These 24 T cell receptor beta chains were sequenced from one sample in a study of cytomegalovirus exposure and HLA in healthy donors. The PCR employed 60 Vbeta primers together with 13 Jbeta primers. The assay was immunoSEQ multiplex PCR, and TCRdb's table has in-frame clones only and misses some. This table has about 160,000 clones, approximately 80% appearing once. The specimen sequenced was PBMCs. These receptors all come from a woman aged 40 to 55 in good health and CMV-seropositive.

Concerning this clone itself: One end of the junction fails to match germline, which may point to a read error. Here the CDR3 reads CASKRSGGAKTGELFF. The CDR3, as DNA: TGTGCCAGCAAGAGGAGCGGGGGGGCGAAGACCGGGGAGCTGTTTTTT. The chain is built from TRBV28 and TRBJ2-2, with 10 nucleotides matching TRBD2. Germline CDR1 and CDR2: MDHEN and SYDVKM. The CDR3 has 16 amino acids.

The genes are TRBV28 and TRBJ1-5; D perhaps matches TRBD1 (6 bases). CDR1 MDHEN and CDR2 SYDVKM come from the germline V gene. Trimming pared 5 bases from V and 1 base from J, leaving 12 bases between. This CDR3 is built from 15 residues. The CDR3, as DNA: TGTGCCAGCAGTGTAAGGGGGTCCAGCAATCAGCCCCAGCATTTT. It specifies CASSVRGSSNQPQHF.

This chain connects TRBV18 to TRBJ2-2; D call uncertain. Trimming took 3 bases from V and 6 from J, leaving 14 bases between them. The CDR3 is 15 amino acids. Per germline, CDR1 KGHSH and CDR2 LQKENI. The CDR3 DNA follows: TGTGCCAGCTCACCCCGGGTCGGGTCTGCCGGGGAGCTGTTTTTT. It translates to CASSPRVGSAGELFF.

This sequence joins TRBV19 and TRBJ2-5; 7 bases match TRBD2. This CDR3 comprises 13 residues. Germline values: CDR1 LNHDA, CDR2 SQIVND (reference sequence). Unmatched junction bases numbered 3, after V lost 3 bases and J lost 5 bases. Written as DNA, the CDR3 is TGTGCCAGTAGTATGGGGAGGGTTGAGACCCAGTACTTC. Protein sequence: CASSMGRVETQYF.

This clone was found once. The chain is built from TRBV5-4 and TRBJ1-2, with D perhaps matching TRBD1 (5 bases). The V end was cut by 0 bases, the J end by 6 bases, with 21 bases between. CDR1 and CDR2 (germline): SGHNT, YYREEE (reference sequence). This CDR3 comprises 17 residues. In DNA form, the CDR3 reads TGTGCCAGCAGCTTGGACCCGGGACTTTTCACCAGGCATGGCTACACCTTC. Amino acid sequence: CASSLDPGLFTRHGYTF.

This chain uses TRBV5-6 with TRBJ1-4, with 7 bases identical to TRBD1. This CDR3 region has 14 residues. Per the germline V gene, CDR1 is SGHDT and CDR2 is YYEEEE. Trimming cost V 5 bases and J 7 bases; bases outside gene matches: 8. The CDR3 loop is CASSPTGRGEKLFF. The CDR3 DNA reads TGTGCCAGCAGTCCGACAGGGAGAGGTGAAAAACTGTTTTTT.

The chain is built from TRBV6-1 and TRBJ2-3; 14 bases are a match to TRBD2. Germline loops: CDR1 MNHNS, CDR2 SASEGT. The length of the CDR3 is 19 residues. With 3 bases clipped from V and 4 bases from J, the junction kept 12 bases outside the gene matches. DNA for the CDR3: TGTGCCAGCAGTGATCCAGAGGGACTAGCGGGGGAACCACCAGATACGCAGTATTTT. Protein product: CASSDPEGLAGEPPDTQYF.

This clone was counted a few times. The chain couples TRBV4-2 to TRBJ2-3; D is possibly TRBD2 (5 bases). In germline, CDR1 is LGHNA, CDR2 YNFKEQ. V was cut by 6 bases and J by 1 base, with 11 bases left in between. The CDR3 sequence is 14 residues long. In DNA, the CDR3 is TGTGCCAGCAGTCCTACACTAGGCACAGATACGCAGTATTTT. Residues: CASSPTLGTDTQYF.

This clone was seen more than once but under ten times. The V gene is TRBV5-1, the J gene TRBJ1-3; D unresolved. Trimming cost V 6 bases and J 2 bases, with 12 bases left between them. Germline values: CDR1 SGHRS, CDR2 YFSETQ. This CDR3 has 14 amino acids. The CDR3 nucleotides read TGCGCCAGCAAGGAGGGCCCGGCTGGAAACACCATATATTTT. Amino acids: CASKEGPAGNTIYF.

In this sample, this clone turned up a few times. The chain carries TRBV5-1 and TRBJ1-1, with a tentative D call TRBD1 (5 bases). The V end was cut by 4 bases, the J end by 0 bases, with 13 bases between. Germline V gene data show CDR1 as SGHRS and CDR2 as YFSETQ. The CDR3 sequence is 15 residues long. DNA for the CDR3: TGCGCCAGCAGCCCGGGGGACCTAATGAACACTGAAGCTTTCTTT. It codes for CASSPGDLMNTEAFF.

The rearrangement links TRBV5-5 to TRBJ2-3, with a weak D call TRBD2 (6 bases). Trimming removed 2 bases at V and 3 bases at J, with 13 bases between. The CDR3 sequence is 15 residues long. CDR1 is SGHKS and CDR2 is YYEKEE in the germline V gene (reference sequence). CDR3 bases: TGTGCCAGCAGCTTCTGGGCGGGACCTACAGATACGCAGTATTTT. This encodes CASSFWAGPTDTQYF.

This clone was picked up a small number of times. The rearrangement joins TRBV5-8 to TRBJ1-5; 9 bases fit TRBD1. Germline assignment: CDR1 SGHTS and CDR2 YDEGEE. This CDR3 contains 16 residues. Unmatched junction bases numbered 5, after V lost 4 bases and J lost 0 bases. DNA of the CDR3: TGTGCCAGCAGCGCCGGGACAGGGTTTAGCAATCAGCCCCAGCATTTT. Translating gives CASSAGTGFSNQPQHF.

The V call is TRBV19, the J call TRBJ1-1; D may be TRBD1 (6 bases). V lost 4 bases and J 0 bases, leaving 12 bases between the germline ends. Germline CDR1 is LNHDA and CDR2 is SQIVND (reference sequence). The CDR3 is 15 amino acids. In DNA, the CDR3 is TGTGCCAGTAGTACCGACAGGAAGGTGAACACTGAAGCTTTCTTT. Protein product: CASSTDRKVNTEAFF.

This CDR3 reads CASKGSGELFF. CDR3 sequence (DNA): TGTGCCAGCAAGGGGTCCGGGGAGCTGTTTTTT. This chain uses TRBV11-3 with TRBJ2-2, with D tentatively TRBD1 (5 bases). Trimming left V 7 bases short and J 6 bases short, with 6 bases between. From germline, CDR1 is SGHNT and CDR2 YENEEA. The CDR3 loop spans 11 amino acids.

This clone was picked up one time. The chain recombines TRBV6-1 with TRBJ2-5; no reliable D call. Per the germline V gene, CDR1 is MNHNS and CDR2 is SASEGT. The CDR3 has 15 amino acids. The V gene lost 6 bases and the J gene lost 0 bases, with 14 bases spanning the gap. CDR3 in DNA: TGTGCCAGCAGCCAGGATCCAAGGAACCAAGAGACCCAGTACTTC. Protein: CASSQDPRNQETQYF.

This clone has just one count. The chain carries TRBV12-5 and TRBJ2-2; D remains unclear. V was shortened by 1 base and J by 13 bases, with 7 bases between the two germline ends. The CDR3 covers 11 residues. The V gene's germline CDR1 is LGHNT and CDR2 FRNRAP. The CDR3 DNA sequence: TGTGCTAGTGGTTTGGCCCCAGTGCTGTTTTTT. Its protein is CASGLAPVLFF.

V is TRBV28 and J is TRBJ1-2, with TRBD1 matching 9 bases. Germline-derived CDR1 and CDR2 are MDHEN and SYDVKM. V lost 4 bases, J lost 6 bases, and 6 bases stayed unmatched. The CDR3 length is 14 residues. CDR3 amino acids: CASSWDRAWNGYTF. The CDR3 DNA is TGTGCCAGCAGTTGGGACAGGGCATGGAATGGCTACACCTTC.

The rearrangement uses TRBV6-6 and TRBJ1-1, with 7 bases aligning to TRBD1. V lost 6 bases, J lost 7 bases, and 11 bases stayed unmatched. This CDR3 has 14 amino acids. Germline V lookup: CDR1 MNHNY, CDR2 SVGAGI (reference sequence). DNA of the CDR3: TGTGCCAGCAGCTCTGACAGGGTAAAAGGTGAAGCTTTCTTT. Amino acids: CASSSDRVKGEAFF.

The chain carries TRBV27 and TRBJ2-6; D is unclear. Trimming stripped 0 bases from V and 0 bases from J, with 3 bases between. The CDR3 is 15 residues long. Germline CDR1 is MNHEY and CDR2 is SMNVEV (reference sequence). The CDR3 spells CASSLSYSGANVLTF. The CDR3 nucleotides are TGTGCCAGCAGTTTATCGTACTCTGGGGCCAACGTCCTGACTTTC.

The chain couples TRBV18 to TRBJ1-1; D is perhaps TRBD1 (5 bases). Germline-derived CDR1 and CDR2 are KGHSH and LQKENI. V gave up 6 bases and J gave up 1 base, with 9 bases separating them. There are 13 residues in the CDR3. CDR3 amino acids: CASSLDRNTEAFF. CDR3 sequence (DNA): TGTGCCAGCTCCCTTGACAGGAACACTGAAGCTTTCTTT.

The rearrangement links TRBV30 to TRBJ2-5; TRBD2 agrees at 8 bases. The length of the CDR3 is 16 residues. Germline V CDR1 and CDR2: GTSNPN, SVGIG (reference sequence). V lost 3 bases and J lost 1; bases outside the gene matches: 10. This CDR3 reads CAWRLFGGAFQETQYF. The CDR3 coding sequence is TGTGCCTGGAGACTTTTCGGGGGGGCATTCCAAGAGACCCAGTACTTC. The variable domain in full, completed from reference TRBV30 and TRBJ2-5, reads SQTIHQWPATLVQPVGSPLSLECTVEGTSNPNLYWYRQAAGRGLQLLFYSVGIGQISSEVPQNLSASRPQDRQFILSSKKLLLSDSGFYLCAWRLFGGAFQETQYFGPGTRLLVL.

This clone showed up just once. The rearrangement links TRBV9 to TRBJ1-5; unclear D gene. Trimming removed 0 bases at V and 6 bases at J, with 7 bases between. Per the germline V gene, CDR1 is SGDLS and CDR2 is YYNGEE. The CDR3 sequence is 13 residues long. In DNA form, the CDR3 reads TGTGCCAGCAGCGTAGACGGGGTTCAGCCCCAGCATTTT. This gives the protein CASSVDGVQPQHF.

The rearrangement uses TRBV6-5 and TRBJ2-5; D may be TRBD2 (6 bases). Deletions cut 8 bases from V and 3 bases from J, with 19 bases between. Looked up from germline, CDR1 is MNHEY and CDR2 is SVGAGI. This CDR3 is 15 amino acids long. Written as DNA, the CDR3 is TGTGCCAGCCGGAGGGACGCACATCCAAAAGAGACCCAGTACTTC. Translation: CASRRDAHPKETQYF.

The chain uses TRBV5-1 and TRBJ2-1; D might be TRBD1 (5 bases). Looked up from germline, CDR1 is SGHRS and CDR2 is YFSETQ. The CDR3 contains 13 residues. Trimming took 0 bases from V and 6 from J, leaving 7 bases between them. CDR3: CASSLEGPNEQFF. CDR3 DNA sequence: TGCGCCAGCAGCTTGGAGGGGCCCAATGAGCAGTTCTTC.